Shown below are 5 T cell receptor beta chains from a single sample sequenced in a study of shared clonotypes between healthy human individuals. Repertoires were generated with immunoSEQ multiplex PCR, while TCRdb's copy carries only in-frame clones and drops some. This sample yields some 980,000 clones, of which 70% to 85% are seen a single time; about 1.5% belongs to the top ten. Sequenced material: memory CD4+ T cells sorted from blood. Subset: CD45RA-negative fraction. These receptors were obtained from a young man in good health.

The gene calls are TRBV5-6 and TRBJ1-1, with 8 positions matching TRBD1. This CDR3 comprises 15 residues. Germline V CDR1 and CDR2: SGHDT, YYEEEE. V dropped 3 bases and J dropped 4; count of bases not matched to a gene: 8. The CDR3 region is CASSWMDRVVTEAFF. DNA for the CDR3: TGTGCCAGCAGCTGGATGGACAGGGTTGTCACTGAAGCTTTCTTT. The whole variable domain, remainder taken from reference TRBV5-6 and TRBJ1-1, is DAGVTQSPTHLIKTRGQQVTLRCSPKSGHDTVSWYQQALGQGPQFIFQYYEEEERQRGNFPDRFSGHQFPNYSSELNVNALLLGDSALYLCASSWMDRVVTEAFFGQGTRLTVV.

The V and J genes are TRBV28 and TRBJ1-1; D is undetermined. Trimming took 10 bases from V and 1 from J, leaving 13 bases between them. Per germline, CDR1 MDHEN and CDR2 SYDVKM. The CDR3 is 13 amino acids. DNA for the CDR3: TGTGCCACCACCGGCCCTAGGAACACTGAAGCTTTCTTT. This encodes CATTGPRNTEAFF.

The V call is TRBV6-1, the J call TRBJ2-2, with D maybe TRBD2 (6 bases). CDR1 and CDR2 (germline): MNHNS, SASEGT. The CDR3 extends over 19 amino acids. Trimming took off 4 bases at V and 0 bases at J, with 21 bases between the two ends. DNA of the CDR3: TGTGCCAGCAGTGGCCCCCGATGGTTTGCGGGATCGAACACCGGGGAGCTGTTTTTT. Its protein product is CASSGPRWFAGSNTGELFF.

The chain has TRBV15 and TRBJ1-1; maybe TRBD1 (5 bases). This CDR3 has 15 residues. Germline CDR1 reads LNHNV; CDR2 reads YYDKDF (reference sequence). V was trimmed by 1 base and J by 4 bases, leaving 13 bases between them. CDR3 loop: CATSRAGVGGTEAFF. The CDR3 DNA is TGTGCCACCAGCAGAGCTGGGGTGGGGGGCACTGAAGCTTTCTTT.

The chain recombines TRBV6-6 with TRBJ1-1, with D unclear. Germline-derived CDR1 and CDR2 are MNHNY and SVGAGI (reference sequence). Trimming cost V 5 bases and J 11 bases, with 18 bases left between them. This CDR3 contains 13 residues. CDR3 sequence: CASSHPPSQTAFF. The CDR3 nucleotides are TGTGCCAGCAGTCACCCCCCCAGCCAGACGGCTTTCTTT.